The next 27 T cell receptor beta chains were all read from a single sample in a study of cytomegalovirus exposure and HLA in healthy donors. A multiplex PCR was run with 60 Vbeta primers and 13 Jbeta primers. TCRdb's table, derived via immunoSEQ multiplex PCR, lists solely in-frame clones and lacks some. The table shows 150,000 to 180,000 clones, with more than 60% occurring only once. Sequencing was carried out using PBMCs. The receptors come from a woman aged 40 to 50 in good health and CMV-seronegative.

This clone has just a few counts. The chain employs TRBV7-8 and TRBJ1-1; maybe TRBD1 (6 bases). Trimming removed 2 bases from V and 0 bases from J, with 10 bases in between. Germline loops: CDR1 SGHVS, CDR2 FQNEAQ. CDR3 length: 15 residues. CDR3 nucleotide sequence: TGTGCCAGCAGCTTACCCGGGACACTGAACACTGAAGCTTTCTTT. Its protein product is CASSLPGTLNTEAFF. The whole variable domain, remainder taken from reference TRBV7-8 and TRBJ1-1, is GAGVSQSPRYKVAKRGQDVALRCDPISGHVSLFWYQQALGQGPEFLTYFQNEAQLDKSGLPSDRFFAERPEGSVSTLKIQRTQQEDSAVYLCASSLPGTLNTEAFFGQGTRLTVV.

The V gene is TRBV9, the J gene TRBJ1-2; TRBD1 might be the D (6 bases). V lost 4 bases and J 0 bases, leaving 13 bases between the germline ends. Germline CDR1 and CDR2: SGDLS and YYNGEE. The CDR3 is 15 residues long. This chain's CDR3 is CASSHPGQPNYGYTF. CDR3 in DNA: TGTGCCAGCAGCCACCCGGGACAACCTAACTATGGCTACACCTTC.

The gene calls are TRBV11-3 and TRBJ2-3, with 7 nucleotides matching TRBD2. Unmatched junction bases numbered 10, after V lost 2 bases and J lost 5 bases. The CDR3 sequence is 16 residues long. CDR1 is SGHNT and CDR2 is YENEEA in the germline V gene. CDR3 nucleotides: TGTGCCAGCAGCTTAAGGGCTAGCGGTGGAGGAGATACGCAGTATTTT. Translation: CASSLRASGGGDTQYF.

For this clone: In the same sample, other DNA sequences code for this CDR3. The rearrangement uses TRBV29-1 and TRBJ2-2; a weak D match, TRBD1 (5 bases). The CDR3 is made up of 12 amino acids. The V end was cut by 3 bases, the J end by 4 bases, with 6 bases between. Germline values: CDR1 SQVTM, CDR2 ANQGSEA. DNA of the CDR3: TGCAGCGTTGATAGGGGCACCGGGGAGCTGTTTTTT. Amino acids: CSVDRGTGELFF.

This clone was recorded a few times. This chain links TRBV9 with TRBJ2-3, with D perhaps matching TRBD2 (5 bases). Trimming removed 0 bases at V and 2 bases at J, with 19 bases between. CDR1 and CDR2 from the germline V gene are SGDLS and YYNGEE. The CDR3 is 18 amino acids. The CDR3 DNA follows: TGTGCCAGCAGCGTAGCCCTGGGTGGAGCGGACCTCACAGATACGCAGTATTTT. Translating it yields CASSVALGGADLTDTQYF. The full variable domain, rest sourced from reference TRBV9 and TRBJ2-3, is DSGVTQTPKHLITATGQRVTLRCSPRSGDLSVYWYQQSLDQGLQFLIQYYNGEERAKGNILERFSAQQFPDLHSELNLSSLELGDSALYFCASSVALGGADLTDTQYFGPGTRLTVL.

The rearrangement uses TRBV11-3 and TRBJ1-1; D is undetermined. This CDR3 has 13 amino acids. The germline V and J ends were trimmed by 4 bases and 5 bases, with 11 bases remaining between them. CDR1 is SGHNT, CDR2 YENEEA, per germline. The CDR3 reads CASSYARLTEAFF. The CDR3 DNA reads TGTGCCAGCAGCTATGCCCGGTTGACTGAAGCTTTCTTT.

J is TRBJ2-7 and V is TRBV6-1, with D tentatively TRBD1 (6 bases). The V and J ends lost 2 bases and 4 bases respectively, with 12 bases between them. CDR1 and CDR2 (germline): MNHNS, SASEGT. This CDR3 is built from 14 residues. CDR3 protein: CASSEWGLEYEQYF. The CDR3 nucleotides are TGTGCCAGCAGTGAATGGGGGCTAGAATACGAGCAGTACTTC.

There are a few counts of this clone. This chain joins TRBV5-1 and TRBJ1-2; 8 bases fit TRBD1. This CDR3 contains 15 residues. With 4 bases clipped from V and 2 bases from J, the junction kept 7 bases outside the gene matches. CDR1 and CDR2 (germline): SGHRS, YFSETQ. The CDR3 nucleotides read TGCGCCAGCAGCCATGGACAGGGTGGAAACTATGGCTACACCTTC. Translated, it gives CASSHGQGGNYGYTF.

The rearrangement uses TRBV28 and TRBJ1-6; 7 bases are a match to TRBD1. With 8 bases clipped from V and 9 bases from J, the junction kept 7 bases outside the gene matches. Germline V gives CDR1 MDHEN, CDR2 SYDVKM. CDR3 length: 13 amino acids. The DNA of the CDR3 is TGTGCCAGCCGAGGGACAGTGGGTTCACCCCTCCACTTT. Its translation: CASRGTVGSPLHF.

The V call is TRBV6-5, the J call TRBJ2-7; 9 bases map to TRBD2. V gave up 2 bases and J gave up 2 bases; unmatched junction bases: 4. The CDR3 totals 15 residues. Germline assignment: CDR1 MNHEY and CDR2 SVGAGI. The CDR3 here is CASSYEAGGAYEQYF. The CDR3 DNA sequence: TGTGCCAGCAGTTACGAAGCGGGAGGCGCCTACGAGCAGTACTTC.

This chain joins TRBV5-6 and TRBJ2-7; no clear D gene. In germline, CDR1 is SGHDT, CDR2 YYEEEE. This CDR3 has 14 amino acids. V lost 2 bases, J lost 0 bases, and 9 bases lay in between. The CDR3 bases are TGTGCCAGCAGCTTAACAGTCCTCTCCTACGAGCAGTACTTC. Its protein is CASSLTVLSYEQYF.

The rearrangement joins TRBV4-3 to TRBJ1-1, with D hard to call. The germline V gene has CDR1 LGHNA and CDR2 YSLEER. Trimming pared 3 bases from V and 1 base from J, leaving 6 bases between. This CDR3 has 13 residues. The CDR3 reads CASSHPRNTEAFF. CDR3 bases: TGCGCCAGCAGCCACCCGAGGAACACTGAAGCTTTCTTT.

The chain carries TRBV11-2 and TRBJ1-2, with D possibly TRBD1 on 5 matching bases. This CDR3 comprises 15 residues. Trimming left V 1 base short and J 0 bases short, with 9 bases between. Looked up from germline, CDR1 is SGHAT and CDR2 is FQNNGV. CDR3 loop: CASSLGGAANYGYTF. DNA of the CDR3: TGTGCCAGCAGCTTAGGGGGCGCAGCTAACTATGGCTACACCTTC.

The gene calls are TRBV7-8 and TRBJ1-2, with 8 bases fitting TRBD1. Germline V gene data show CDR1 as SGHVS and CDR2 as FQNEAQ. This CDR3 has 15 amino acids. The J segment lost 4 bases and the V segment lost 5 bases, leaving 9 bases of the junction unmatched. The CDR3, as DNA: TGTGCCAGCAGCGCCCGGACAGGGACACCCTATGGCTACACCTTC. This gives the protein CASSARTGTPYGYTF.

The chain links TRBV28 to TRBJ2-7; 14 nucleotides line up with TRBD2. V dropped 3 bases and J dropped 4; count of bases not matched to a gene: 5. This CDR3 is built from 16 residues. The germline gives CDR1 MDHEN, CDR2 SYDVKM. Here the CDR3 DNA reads TGTGCCAGCAGTTTCTTGACTAGCGGGGGGGCGTACGAGCAGTACTTC. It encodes CASSFLTSGGAYEQYF.

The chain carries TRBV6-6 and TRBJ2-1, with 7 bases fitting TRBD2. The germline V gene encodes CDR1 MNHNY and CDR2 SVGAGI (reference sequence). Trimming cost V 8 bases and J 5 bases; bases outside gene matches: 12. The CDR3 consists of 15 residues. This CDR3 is CASGFKGLPHNEQFF. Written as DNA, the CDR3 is TGTGCCAGCGGATTTAAGGGACTACCACACAATGAGCAGTTCTTC.

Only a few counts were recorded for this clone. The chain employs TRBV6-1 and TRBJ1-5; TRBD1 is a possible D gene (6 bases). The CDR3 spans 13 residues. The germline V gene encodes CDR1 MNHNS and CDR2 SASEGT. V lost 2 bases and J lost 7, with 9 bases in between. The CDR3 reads CASSESGEQPQHF. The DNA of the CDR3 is TGTGCCAGCAGTGAATCAGGGGAACAGCCCCAGCATTTT.

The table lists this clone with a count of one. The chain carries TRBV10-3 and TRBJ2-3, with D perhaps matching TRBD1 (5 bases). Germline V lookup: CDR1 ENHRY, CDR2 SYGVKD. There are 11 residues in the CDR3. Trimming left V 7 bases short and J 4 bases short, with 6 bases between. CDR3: CAIKGADTQYF. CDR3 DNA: TGTGCCATCAAAGGGGCAGATACGCAGTATTTT.

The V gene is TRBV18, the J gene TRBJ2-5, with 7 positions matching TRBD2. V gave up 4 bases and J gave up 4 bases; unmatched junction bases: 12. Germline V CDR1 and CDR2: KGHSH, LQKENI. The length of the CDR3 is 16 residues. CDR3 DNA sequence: TGTGCCAGCTCACAACTAGACGGGGGGAACGGAGAGACCCAGTACTTC. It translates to CASSQLDGGNGETQYF.

The CDR3 sequence: CASSPRGLDTGELFF. CDR3 in DNA: TGTGCCAGCAGCCCCAGGGGCTTGGACACCGGGGAGCTGTTTTTT. The chain joins TRBV7-9 to TRBJ2-2, with D possibly matching TRBD1 (6 bases). This CDR3 spans 15 amino acids. With 5 bases removed from V and 3 bases from J, the gap between germline ends came to 13 bases. CDR1 is SEHNR and CDR2 is FQNEAQ in the germline V gene (reference sequence).

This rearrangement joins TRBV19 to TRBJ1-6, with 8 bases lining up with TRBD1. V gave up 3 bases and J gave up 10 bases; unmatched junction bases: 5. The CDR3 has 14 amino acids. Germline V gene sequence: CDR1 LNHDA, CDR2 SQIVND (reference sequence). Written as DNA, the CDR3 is TGTGCCAGTAGTATTACAGGGGGAGAGTCACCCCTCCACTTT. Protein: CASSITGGESPLHF. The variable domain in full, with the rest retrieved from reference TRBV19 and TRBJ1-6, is DGGITQSPKYLFRKEGQNVTLSCEQNLNHDAMYWYRQDPGQGLRLIYYSQIVNDFQKGDIAEGYSVSREKKESFPLTVTSAQKNPTAFYLCASSITGGESPLHFGNGTRLTVT.

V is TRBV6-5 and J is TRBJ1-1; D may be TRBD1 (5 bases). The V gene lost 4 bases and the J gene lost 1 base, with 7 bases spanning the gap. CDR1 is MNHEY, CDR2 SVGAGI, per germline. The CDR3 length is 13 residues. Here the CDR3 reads CASSSQENTEAFF. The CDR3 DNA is TGTGCCAGCAGTTCACAGGAGAACACTGAAGCTTTCTTT.

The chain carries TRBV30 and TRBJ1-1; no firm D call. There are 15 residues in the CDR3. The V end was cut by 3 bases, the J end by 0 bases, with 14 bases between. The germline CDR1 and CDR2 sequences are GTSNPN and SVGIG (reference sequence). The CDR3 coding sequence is TGTGCCTGGAGCCCGAAGCGGCCCATGAACACTGAAGCTTTCTTT. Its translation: CAWSPKRPMNTEAFF.

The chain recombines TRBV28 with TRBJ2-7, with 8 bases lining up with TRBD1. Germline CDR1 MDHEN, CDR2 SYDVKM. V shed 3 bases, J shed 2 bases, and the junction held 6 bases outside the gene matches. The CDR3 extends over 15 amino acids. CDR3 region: CASSLTGVPAYEQYF. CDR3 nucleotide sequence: TGTGCCAGCAGTTTGACAGGGGTCCCTGCCTACGAGCAGTACTTC.

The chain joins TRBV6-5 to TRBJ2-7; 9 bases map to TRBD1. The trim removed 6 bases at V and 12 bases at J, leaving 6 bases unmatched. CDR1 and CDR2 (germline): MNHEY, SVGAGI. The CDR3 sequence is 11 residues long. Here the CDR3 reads CASSRDRERYF. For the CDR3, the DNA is TGTGCCAGCAGCCGGGACAGGGAAAGGTACTTC.

The CDR3 reads CASSLEREFKYEQYF. In nucleotides, the CDR3 is TGTGCCAGCAGCCTGGAGCGGGAGTTTAAGTACGAGCAGTACTTC. V and J are TRBV7-8 and TRBJ2-7; TRBD2 matches at 8 bases. V was pared by 5 bases and J by 4 bases, with 10 bases of the junction left unmatched. The CDR3 length is 15 residues. The germline CDR1 and CDR2 sequences are SGHVS and FQNEAQ.

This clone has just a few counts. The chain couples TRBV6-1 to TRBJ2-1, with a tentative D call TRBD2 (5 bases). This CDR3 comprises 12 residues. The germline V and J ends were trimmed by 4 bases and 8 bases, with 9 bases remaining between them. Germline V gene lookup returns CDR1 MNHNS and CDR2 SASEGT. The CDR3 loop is CASSVLSDEQFF. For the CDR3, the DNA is TGTGCCAGCAGTGTGCTTAGCGATGAGCAGTTCTTC.